This T cell receptor (beta chain) was identified during a study of blood T cell repertoires in COVID-19. Study at large: Sites in the United States, Italy and Spain provided acute and convalescent COVID-19 samples. PBMCs, B-cell-depleted T cells, or T cells provided the cDNA or gDNA that made up the material.

In the source study's methods: Estimation of nucleated cell counts was performed using reference gene primer amplification. The repertoire was sequenced with immunoSEQ multiplex PCR; TCRdb's copy has only in-frame clones and lacks some. V and J calls and clone size follow that table, whereas D and trimming were derived from the DNA. The sample yields 150,000 to 200,000 clones, roughly 82% seen once. The Seattle patients joined while their infection was active and were tracked longitudinally afterward. The length of the CDR3 is 17 residues. CDR1 and CDR2 from the germline V gene are GTSNPN and SVGIG (reference sequence). J lost 6 bases, V lost 1 base, and 7 bases had no gene match.

Sequencing used peripheral blood. The chain has TRBV30 and TRBJ2-2, with 14 bases aligning to TRBD2. This TCR was recovered from a woman aged 40 to 50 with COVID-19, enrolled during active disease. CDR3: CAWSGGGTSGSSGELFF. The DNA of the CDR3 is TGTGCCTGGAGTGGGGGAGGGACTAGCGGGAGTTCCGGGGAGCTGTTTTTT.